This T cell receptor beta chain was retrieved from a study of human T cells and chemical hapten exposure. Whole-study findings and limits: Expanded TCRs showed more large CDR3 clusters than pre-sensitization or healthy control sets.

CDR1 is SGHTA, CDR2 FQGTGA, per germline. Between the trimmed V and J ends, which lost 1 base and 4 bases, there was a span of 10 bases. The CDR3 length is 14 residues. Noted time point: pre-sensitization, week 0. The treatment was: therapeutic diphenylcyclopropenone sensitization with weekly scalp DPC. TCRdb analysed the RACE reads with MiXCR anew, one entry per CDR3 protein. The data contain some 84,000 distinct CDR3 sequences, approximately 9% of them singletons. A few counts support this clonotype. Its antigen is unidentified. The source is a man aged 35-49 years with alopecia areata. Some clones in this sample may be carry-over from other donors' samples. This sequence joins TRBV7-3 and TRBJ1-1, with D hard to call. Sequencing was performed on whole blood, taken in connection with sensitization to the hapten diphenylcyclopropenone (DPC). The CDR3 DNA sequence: TGTGCCAGCAGCTTAAGACCTGTCGGCACTGAAGCTTTCTTT. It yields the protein CASSLRPVGTEAFF.